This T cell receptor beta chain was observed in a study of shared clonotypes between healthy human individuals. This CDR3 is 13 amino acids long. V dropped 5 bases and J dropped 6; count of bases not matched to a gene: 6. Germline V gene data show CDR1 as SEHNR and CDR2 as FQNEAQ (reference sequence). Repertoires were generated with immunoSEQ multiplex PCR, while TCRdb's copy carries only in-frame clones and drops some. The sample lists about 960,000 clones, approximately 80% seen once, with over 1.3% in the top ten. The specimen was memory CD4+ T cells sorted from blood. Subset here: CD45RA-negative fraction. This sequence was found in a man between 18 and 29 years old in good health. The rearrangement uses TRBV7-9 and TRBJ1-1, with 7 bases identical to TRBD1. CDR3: CASSVSGQPEAFF. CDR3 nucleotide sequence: TGTGCCAGCAGCGTCTCGGGACAGCCTGAAGCTTTCTTT. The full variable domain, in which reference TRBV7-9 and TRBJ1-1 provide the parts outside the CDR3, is DTGVSQNPRHKITKRGQNVTFRCDPISEHNRLYWYRQTLGQGPEFLTYFQNEAQLEKSRLLSDRFSAERPKGSFSTLEIQRTEQGDSAMYLCASSVSGQPEAFFGQGTRLTVV.